These 21 T cell receptor beta chains share one sample of origin, sequenced in a study of beta chain features in type 1 diabetes. Since all of the isolated RNA was reverse transcribed, expressed TCRB transcripts were what got sequenced. Only in-frame clones appear in the TCRdb table, and some are missing; sequencing was by immunoSEQ multiplex PCR. The sample has roughly 150,000 clones, 9% to 10% seen once; the top ten hold roughly 0.7%. The antigens these receptors bind are not known. Study-level findings and limits: Patients with Type 1 diabetes showed moderately but significantly shorter TCRB CDR3s in all four CD4+ subsets.

The sample taken for sequencing was central memory CD4+ T cells from blood. Receptors were obtained from a woman aged 30 to 39 with type 1 diabetes.

Concerning this clone: The sample has other DNA sequences that encode this CDR3 too. The V call is TRBV5-1, the J call TRBJ2-3; D is perhaps TRBD2 (5 bases). The V gene lost 0 bases and the J gene lost 3 bases, with 5 bases spanning the gap. The CDR3 covers 13 residues. The germline CDR1 and CDR2 sequences are SGHRS and YFSETQ. CDR3 sequence reads: CASSLAGTDTQYF. For the CDR3, the DNA is TGCGCCAGCAGCTTGGCGGGAACAGATACGCAGTATTTT.

This clone was detected a few times. The V gene is TRBV7-9, the J gene TRBJ2-3; TRBD2 matches at 9 bases. Germline assignment: CDR1 SEHNR and CDR2 FQNEAQ (reference sequence). The CDR3 is made up of 14 amino acids. V was pared by 5 bases and J by 3 bases, with 3 bases of the junction left unmatched. The CDR3 DNA follows: TGTGCCAGCAGCCCAAGCGGGGGGACAGATACGCAGTATTTT. Its translation: CASSPSGGTDTQYF.

In this sample, this clone turned up a few times. This rearrangement joins TRBV7-2 to TRBJ2-7, with D possibly being TRBD1 (6 bases). Germline assignment: CDR1 SGHTA and CDR2 FQGNSA. Trimming shortened V by 4 bases and J by 3 bases, and 19 bases separated the two germline ends. The CDR3 is 16 amino acids. The DNA for the CDR3 is TGTGCCAGCAGCTCTACCCTGACAGGACGCCGCTACGAGCAGTACTTC. Translation: CASSSTLTGRRYEQYF.

This clone occurred a few times. This chain's CDR3 is CSVEGARLVSTDTQYF. The CDR3 bases are TGCAGCGTTGAAGGAGCGAGACTAGTTTCCACAGATACGCAGTATTTT. V gene TRBV29-1 combines with J gene TRBJ2-3, with D perhaps matching TRBD2 (6 bases). This CDR3 is 16 amino acids long. Trimming shortened V by 1 base and J by 2 bases, and 16 bases separated the two germline ends. Germline loops: CDR1 SQVTM, CDR2 ANQGSEA.

The V gene is TRBV28, the J gene TRBJ2-5, with 9 bases aligning to TRBD1. Gene TRBJ2-7 matches the end of the DNA better, so the J call may be wrong. The CDR3 contains 17 residues. Germline values: CDR1 MDHEN, CDR2 SYDVKM. The CDR3 region is CASSPWGQGSGSYEQYF. CDR3 bases: TGTGCCAGCAGCCCATGGGGACAGGGTTCCGGGTCCTACGAGCAGTACTTC.

V gene TRBV11-2 combines with J gene TRBJ2-3; a weak D match, TRBD1 (6 bases). The CDR3 is 16 residues long. V was cut by 1 base and J by 2 bases, with 13 bases left in between. The germline gives CDR1 SGHAT, CDR2 FQNNGV. The CDR3 nucleotides read TGTGCCAGCAGCTTAGCAACGGGACAAAACACAGATACGCAGTATTTT. It yields the protein CASSLATGQNTDTQYF.

The gene calls are TRBV7-2 and TRBJ2-7; D remains ambiguous. Germline V gives CDR1 SGHTA, CDR2 FQGNSA. With 3 bases removed from V and 2 bases from J, the gap between germline ends came to 8 bases. The CDR3 covers 13 residues. CDR3 DNA: TGTGCCAGCAGCTTGACGGGTACCTACGAGCAGTACTTC. This translates into CASSLTGTYEQYF.

This clone was detected a few times. The CDR3 protein is CASSSLGELDTQYF. DNA of the CDR3: TGTGCCAGCAGCTCCCTTGGGGAGCTAGATACGCAGTATTTT. V usage is TRBV7-2 and J usage is TRBJ2-3; TRBD2 is a possible D gene (5 bases). Deletions cut 4 bases from V and 5 bases from J, with 13 bases between. Germline V CDR1 and CDR2: SGHTA, FQGNSA. This CDR3 is built from 14 residues.

This chain connects TRBV29-1 to TRBJ2-3; 7 nucleotides match TRBD2. The V gene end was trimmed by 7 bases and the J gene end by 3 bases; junction bases not matched to a gene: 13. Germline CDR1 SQVTM, CDR2 ANQGSEA. This CDR3 has 15 amino acids. The CDR3 nucleotides are TGCAGCGCCGCAGGCAGCGGGATTGGTACAGATACGCAGTATTTT. This encodes CSAAGSGIGTDTQYF.

This clone was seen more than once but under ten times. The genes are TRBV11-2 and TRBJ2-1, with 10 bases identical to TRBD2. The V gene end was trimmed by 3 bases and the J gene end by 8 bases; junction bases not matched to a gene: 7. Germline loops: CDR1 SGHAT, CDR2 FQNNGV. This CDR3 spans 15 amino acids. In DNA form, the CDR3 reads TGTGCCAGCAGCTTCGCTAGCGGGAGAAGCGATGAGCAGTTCTTC. Translated, it gives CASSFASGRSDEQFF.

The chain joins TRBV4-2 to TRBJ1-5; D is uncertain. Trimming removed 0 bases at V and 1 base at J, with 10 bases between. The CDR3 length is 16 residues. Germline V gene sequence: CDR1 LGHNA, CDR2 YNFKEQ. DNA for the CDR3: TGTGCCAGCAGCCAAGATCTGGCAAAGAGCAATCAGCCCCAGCATTTT. Translation gives CASSQDLAKSNQPQHF.

This clone was counted only a few times. The CDR3, as DNA: TGCGCCAGCAGCCAGATCTTTGTGCGTACCTACGAGCAGTACTTC. Translated: CASSQIFVRTYEQYF. The rearrangement joins TRBV4-1 to TRBJ2-7; D gene unclear. Per germline, CDR1 MGHRA and CDR2 YSYEKL. CDR3 length equals 15 residues. V dropped 3 bases and J dropped 2 bases, with 14 bases sitting between them.

The genes are TRBV7-9 and TRBJ2-4; 13 bases are shared with TRBD2. V shed 5 bases and J 3 bases; nucleotides not matched to a gene: 10. This CDR3 comprises 18 residues. The V gene's germline CDR1 is SEHNR and CDR2 FQNEAQ (reference sequence). CDR3 coding DNA: TGTGCCAGCAGCGGAGGACTAGCGGGAGTCGGAGGCAAAAACATTCAGTACTTC. It codes for CASSGGLAGVGGKNIQYF.

J is TRBJ2-1 and V is TRBV27; D remains ambiguous. This CDR3 has 13 amino acids. V gave up 4 bases and J gave up 10 bases, with 14 bases separating them. Germline lookup yields CDR1 MNHEY and CDR2 SMNVEV (reference sequence). The CDR3 region is CASSSDFGVEQFF. CDR3 nucleotide sequence: TGTGCCAGCAGTTCCGATTTTGGAGTCGAGCAGTTCTTC.

This chain connects TRBV29-1 to TRBJ2-7; the match to TRBD1 covers 9 bases. The CDR3 contains 14 residues. CDR1 and CDR2 from the germline V gene are SQVTM and ANQGSEA. Germline trimming cut 6 bases from V and 2 bases from J; bases unmatched to any gene: 8. CDR3 protein: CSVTWGQGTYEQYF. The DNA of the CDR3 is TGCAGCGTGACTTGGGGACAGGGAACCTACGAGCAGTACTTC.

This clone turned up a few times. The chain couples TRBV5-6 to TRBJ2-4, with TRBD2 identical over 8 bases. From germline, CDR1 is SGHDT and CDR2 YYEEEE. CDR3 length: 14 amino acids. With 2 bases clipped from V and 8 bases from J, the junction kept 6 bases outside the gene matches. CDR3 nucleotide sequence: TGTGCCAGCAGCTTTTGGACTAGCCAGGACATTCAGTACTTC. This translates into CASSFWTSQDIQYF.

The chain recombines TRBV7-8 with TRBJ2-7; 8 nucleotides line up with TRBD1. The germline V gene encodes CDR1 SGHVS and CDR2 FQNEAQ. The J segment lost 2 bases and the V segment lost 0 bases, leaving 3 bases of the junction unmatched. This CDR3 contains 15 residues. The DNA of the CDR3 is TGTGCCAGCAGCTTAGCCAGGGGGCTTCCCTACGAGCAGTACTTC. It translates to CASSLARGLPYEQYF.

The J gene is TRBJ1-2, the V gene TRBV2, with 11 bases matching TRBD1. The junction had 4 bases not matched to a gene; V was cut back by 4 bases and J by 6 bases. CDR1 and CDR2 from the germline V gene are SNHLY and FYNNEI. The CDR3 totals 14 residues. The CDR3 region is CASSGDRGIHGYTF. CDR3 DNA: TGTGCCAGCAGTGGGGACAGGGGGATTCATGGCTACACCTTC.

The V and J genes are TRBV7-3 and TRBJ2-1; 11 bases agree with TRBD2. V was pared by 0 bases and J by 10 bases, with 20 bases of the junction left unmatched. Germline CDR1 is SGHTA and CDR2 is FQGTGA. This CDR3 region has 20 residues. CDR3 sequence: CASSLTSLAGGGKGIREQFF. The CDR3 DNA reads as TGTGCCAGCAGCTTAACGTCCCTAGCGGGAGGCGGAAAAGGGATACGCGAGCAGTTCTTC.

The sample holds many counts of this clone. The CDR3 sequence is CASSERQVGSDQYF. The CDR3 DNA reads as TGTGCCAGCAGTGAACGACAGGTTGGGTCCGATCAGTACTTC. The chain uses TRBV2 and TRBJ2-7; possibly TRBD1 for D (6 bases). The V end lost 2 bases, the J end lost 10 bases, and 18 bases lay between the germline ends. CDR3 length: 14 residues. Germline CDR1 and CDR2: SNHLY and FYNNEI.

This CDR3 reads CASPREVGYTF. In nucleotides, the CDR3 is TGTGCCAGTCCTCGGGAGGTTGGCTACACCTTC. The chain uses TRBV19 and TRBJ1-2; D is undetermined. V was shortened by 8 bases and J by 7 bases, with 11 bases between the two germline ends. The CDR3 covers 11 residues. The germline V gene has CDR1 LNHDA and CDR2 SQIVND (reference sequence).